A single sample gave rise to the 5 T cell receptor beta chains below, sequenced in a study of cytomegalovirus exposure and HLA in healthy donors. Primers: 60 Vbeta forward and 13 Jbeta reverse. This table comes from immunoSEQ multiplex PCR, and its TCRdb copy is limited to in-frame clones, with some not included. The top ten clones hold about 2% of a sample with fewer than 250,000 clones, around 79% of them seen once. Sample: PBMCs. The receptors stem from a male donor in good health and CMV-seronegative.

The chain links TRBV19 to TRBJ2-2; D is possibly TRBD2 (5 bases). Per the germline V gene, CDR1 is LNHDA and CDR2 is SQIVND (reference sequence). V lost 6 bases, J lost 1 base, and 12 bases lay in between. There are 15 residues in the CDR3. This CDR3 is CASRTPGRNTGELFF. For the CDR3, the DNA is TGTGCCAGTAGGACTCCGGGGAGGAACACCGGGGAGCTGTTTTTT. Full variable domain (outside the CDR3, taken from reference TRBV19 and TRBJ2-2): DGGITQSPKYLFRKEGQNVTLSCEQNLNHDAMYWYRQDPGQGLRLIYYSQIVNDFQKGDIAEGYSVSREKKESFPLTVTSAQKNPTAFYLCASRTPGRNTGELFFGEGSRLTVL.

This chain connects TRBV7-2 to TRBJ2-7; 7 positions match TRBD2. Per the germline V gene, CDR1 is SGHTA and CDR2 is FQGNSA. The junction had 4 bases not matched to a gene; V was cut back by 2 bases and J by 0 bases. The CDR3 has 15 amino acids. CDR3 sequence: CASSLNLAVSYEQYF. CDR3 nucleotides: TGTGCCAGCAGCTTAAATCTAGCGGTCTCCTACGAGCAGTACTTC.

The count of this clone is one. J is TRBJ2-5 and V is TRBV28; possibly TRBD2 for D (5 bases). CDR3 size: 17 residues. V lost 2 bases to trimming and J lost 5 bases, with 21 bases between them. Germline-derived CDR1 and CDR2 are MDHEN and SYDVKM. The CDR3 DNA sequence: TGTGCCAGCAGTTTACCCTTAGGGCGCTCTTCGGGGGAGACCCAGTACTTC. It yields the protein CASSLPLGRSSGETQYF.

The V and J genes are TRBV7-2 and TRBJ2-2; 7 bases agree with TRBD2. This CDR3 has 15 residues. V lost 8 bases to trimming and J lost 4 bases; unmatched junction nucleotides: 10. CDR1 and CDR2 (germline): SGHTA, FQGNSA. DNA of the CDR3: TGTGCCAGCGGGCCACTAGCGACCTCCACCGGGGAGCTGTTTTTT. Amino acid sequence: CASGPLATSTGELFF.

The chain employs TRBV7-8 and TRBJ2-3, with 8 bases matching TRBD2. Germline trimming cut 1 base from V and 1 base from J; bases unmatched to any gene: 4. The V gene's germline CDR1 is SGHVS and CDR2 FQNEAQ. The CDR3 consists of 16 residues. The CDR3 sequence is CASSLGAAGGTDTQYF. In DNA, the CDR3 is TGTGCCAGCAGCTTAGGTGCAGCGGGGGGCACAGATACGCAGTATTTT.